This TCR beta chain was sequenced in a study of regulatory T cells in long-lasting Graves disease. Across the whole study: Newly diagnosed Graves' patients took antithyroid drugs under 3 months. Study-wide findings and caveats: When disease was persistent, TRBV28, TRBJ1-2 and TRBJ2-5 were the favored segments.

About this clonotype: What it recognizes is unknown.

Time point described: newly diagnosed GD, antithyroid drugs for less than 3 months. Scientists built the TCR library using RNA that was extracted from PBMCs. Enrollment of patients was through an endocrinology department in Xi'an, China. Assembly of TCR beta libraries relied on iRepertoire HTBI primers together with Arm-PCR of CDR3 regions. TCRdb recomputed calls from the multiplex PCR reads with MiXCR, one row per CDR3 protein. The sample comprises under 400,000 distinct CDR3 sequences, 15% to 20% of which are singletons, and roughly 27% rests with the top ten. The germline V and J ends were trimmed by 1 base and 0 bases, with 10 bases remaining between them. Germline CDR1 is MNHEY and CDR2 is SVGEGT. The CDR3 is 16 amino acids. This same sample was also taken into another study, of T cells in Graves' hyperthyroidism and ophthalmopathy. That paper states: Lactation, pregnancy, other autoimmune disease or uncontrolled infection led to exclusion of patients.

Sequenced material: peripheral blood mononuclear cells (PBMCs), taken at new diagnosis, from a patient treated with antithyroid drugs. This receptor was identified in a man between 35 and 55 years old with Graves disease. The chain combines TRBV6-2 or TRBV6-3 with TRBJ2-1, with D uncertain. In DNA, the CDR3 is TGTGCCAGCAGTTACTTCCCATCGGACTCCTACAATGAGCAGTTCTTC. Its protein is CASSYFPSDSYNEQFF.